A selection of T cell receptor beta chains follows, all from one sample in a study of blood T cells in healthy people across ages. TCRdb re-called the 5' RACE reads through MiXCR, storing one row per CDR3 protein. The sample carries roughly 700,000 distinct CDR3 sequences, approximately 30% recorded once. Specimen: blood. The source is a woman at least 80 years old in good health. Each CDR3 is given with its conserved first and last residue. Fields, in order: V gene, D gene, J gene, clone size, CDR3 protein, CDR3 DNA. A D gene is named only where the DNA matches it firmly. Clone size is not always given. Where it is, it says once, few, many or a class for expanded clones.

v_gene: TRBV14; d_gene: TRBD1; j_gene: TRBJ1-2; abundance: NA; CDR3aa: CASSQDLSRGNYGYTF; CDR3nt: TGTGCCAGCAGCCAAGATCTTTCCAGGGGGAACTATGGCTACACCTTC
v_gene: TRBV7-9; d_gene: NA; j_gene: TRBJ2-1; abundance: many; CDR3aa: CASSRPLDRDYNEQFF; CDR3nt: TGTGCCAGCAGCCGACCGCTAGACAGAGACTACAATGAGCAGTTCTTC
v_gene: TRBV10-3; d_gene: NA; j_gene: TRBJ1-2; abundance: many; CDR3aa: CATQGGGPIYGYTF; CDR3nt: TGTGCCACGCAGGGCGGGGGGCCTATCTATGGCTACACCTTC
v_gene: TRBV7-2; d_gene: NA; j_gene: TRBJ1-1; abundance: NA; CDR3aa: CASSRRTGGAFF; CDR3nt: TGTGCCAGCAGCAGAAGAACGGGGGGAGCTTTCTTT
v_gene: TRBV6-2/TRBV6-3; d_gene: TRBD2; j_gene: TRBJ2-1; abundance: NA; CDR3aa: CASGPNPVLAESSYNEQFF; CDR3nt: TGTGCCAGCGGGCCCAATCCTGTACTAGCGGAAAGCTCCTACAATGAGCAGTTCTTC
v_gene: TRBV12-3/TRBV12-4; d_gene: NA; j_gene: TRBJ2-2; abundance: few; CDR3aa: CANAGVTTGELFF; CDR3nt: TGTGCCAACGCAGGGGTAACCACCGGGGAGCTGTTTTTT
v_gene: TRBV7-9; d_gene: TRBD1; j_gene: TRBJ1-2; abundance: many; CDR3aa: CASSFGPQGEDTF; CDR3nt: TGTGCCAGCAGCTTCGGACCACAGGGGGAGGACACCTTC
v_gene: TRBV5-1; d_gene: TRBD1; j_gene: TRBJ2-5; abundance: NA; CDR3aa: CASSMDRVKETQYF; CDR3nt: TGCGCCAGCAGCATGGACAGGGTAAAAGAGACCCAGTACTTC
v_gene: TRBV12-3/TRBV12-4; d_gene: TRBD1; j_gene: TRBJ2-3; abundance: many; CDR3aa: CASSLRVLGTGGSDTQYF; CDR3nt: TGTGCCAGCAGTTTGAGGGTCCTCGGGACAGGGGGATCAGATACGCAGTATTTT
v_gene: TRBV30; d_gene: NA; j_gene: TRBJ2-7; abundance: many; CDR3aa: CAWSVVQGGQEQYF; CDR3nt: TGTGCCTGGAGTGTAGTGCAGGGTGGACAAGAGCAGTACTTC
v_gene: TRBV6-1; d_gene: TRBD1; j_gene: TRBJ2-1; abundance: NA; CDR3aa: CASSPSWYDRGAHNEQFF; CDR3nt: TGTGCCAGCAGTCCCAGTTGGTATGACAGGGGGGCACACAATGAGCAGTTCTTC
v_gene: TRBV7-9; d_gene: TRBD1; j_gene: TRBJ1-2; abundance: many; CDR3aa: CASSLGGQGNYGYTF; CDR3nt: TGTGCCAGCAGCTTAGGAGGACAGGGTAACTATGGCTACACCTTC